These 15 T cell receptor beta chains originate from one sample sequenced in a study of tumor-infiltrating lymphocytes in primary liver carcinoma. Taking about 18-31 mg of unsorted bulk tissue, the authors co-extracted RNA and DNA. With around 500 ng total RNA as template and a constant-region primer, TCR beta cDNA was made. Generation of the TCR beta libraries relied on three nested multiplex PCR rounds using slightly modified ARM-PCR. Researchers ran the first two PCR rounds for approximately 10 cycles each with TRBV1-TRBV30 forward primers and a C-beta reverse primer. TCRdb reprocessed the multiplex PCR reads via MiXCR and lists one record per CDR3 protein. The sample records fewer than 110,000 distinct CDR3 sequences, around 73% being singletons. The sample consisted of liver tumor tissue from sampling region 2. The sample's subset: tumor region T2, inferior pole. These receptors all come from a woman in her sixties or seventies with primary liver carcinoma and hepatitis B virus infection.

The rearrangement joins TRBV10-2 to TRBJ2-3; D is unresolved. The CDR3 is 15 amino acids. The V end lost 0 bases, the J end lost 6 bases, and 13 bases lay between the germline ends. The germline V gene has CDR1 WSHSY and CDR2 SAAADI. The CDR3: CASSESLANMDTQYF. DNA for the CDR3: TGCGCCAGCAGTGAGTCGTTGGCTAACATGGATACGCAGTATTTT.

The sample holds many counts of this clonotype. CDR3 sequence reads: CASREQGLRHTEAFF. The DNA of the CDR3 is TGCGCCAGCAGAGAACAGGGATTAAGGCACACTGAAGCTTTCTTT. The chain joins TRBV4-1 to TRBJ1-1, with D tentatively TRBD1 (6 bases). This CDR3 has 15 amino acids. With 6 bases removed from V and 3 bases from J, the gap between germline ends came to 17 bases. CDR1 MGHRA and CDR2 YSYEKL come from the germline V gene.

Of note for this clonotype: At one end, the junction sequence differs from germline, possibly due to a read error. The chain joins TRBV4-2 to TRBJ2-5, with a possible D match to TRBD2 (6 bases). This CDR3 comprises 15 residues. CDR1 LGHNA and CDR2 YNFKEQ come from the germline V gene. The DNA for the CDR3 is TGTGCCAGCATCCCCACCCCGGGAGCAAAAGAAACCCAGTACTTC. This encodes CASIPTPGAKETQYF.

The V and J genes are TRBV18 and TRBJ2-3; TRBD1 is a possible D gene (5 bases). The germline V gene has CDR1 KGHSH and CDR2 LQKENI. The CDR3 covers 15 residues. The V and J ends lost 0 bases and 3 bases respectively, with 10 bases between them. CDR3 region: CASSPPRQGTDTQYF. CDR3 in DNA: TGTGCCAGCTCACCACCCCGGCAGGGTACAGATACGCAGTATTTT.

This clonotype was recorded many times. The CDR3 bases are TGCGCCAGCAGCTTGACTAGCGGGAGGACAGATACGCAGTATTTT. Amino acid sequence: CASSLTSGRTDTQYF. The rearrangement links TRBV5-1 to TRBJ2-3; 12 bases are a match to TRBD2. The CDR3 has 15 residues. Germline-derived CDR1 and CDR2 are SGHRS and YFSETQ. The trim removed 1 base at V and 3 bases at J, leaving 0 bases unmatched.

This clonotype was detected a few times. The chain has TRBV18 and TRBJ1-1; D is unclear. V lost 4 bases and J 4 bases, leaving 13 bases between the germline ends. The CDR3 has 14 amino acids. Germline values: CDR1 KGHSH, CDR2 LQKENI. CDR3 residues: CASSRGGVGTEAFF. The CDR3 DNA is TGTGCCAGCTCACGCGGAGGTGTGGGCACTGAAGCTTTCTTT.

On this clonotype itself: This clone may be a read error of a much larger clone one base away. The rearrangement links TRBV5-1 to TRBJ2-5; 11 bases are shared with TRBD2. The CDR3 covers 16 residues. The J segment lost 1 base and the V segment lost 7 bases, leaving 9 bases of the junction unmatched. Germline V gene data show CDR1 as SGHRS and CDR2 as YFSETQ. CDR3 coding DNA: TGCGCCAGCGGCCCCCGGGGGACTAGCGGCCAAGAGACCCAGTACTTC. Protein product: CASGPRGTSGQETQYF.

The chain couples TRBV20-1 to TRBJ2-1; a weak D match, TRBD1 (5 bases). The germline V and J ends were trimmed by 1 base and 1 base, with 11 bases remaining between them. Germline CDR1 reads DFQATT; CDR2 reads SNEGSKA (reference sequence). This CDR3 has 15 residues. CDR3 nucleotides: TGCAGTGCTAGAGGACAGAGTGTTTCCTACAATGAGCAGTTCTTC. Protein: CSARGQSVSYNEQFF.

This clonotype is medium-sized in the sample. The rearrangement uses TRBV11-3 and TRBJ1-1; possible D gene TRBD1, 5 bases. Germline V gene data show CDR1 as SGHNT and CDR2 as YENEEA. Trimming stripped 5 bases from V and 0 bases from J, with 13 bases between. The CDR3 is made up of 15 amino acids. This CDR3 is CASSPPRGLNTEAFF. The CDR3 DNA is TGTGCCAGCAGCCCCCCACGGGGCTTGAACACTGAAGCTTTCTTT.

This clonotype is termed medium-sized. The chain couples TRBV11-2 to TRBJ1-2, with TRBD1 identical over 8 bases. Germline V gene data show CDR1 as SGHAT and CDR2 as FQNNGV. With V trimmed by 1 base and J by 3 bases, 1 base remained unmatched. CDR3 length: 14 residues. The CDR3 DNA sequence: TGTGCCAGCAGCTTAGCGGGACAGGACTATGGCTACACCTTC. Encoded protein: CASSLAGQDYGYTF.

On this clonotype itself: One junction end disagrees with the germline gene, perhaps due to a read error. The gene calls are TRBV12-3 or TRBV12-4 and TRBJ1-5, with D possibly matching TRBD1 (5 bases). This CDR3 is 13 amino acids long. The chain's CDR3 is CASSFDSNRPQHF. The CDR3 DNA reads TGTGCCAGCAGTTTCGACAGCAATCGGCCCCAGCATTTT.

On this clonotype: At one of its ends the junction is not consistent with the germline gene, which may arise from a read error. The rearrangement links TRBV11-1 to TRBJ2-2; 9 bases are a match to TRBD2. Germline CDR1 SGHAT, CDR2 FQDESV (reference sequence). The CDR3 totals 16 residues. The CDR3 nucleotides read TGTGCCAGCAGCCCCTTAAGTGCGGGAGGGGCCAGGGAGCTGCTTTTT. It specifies CASSPLSAGGARELLF.

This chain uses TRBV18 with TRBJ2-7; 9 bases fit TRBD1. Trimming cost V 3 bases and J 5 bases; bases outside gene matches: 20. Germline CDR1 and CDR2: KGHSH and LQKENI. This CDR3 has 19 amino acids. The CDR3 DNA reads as TGTGCCAGCTCACCGGTACAGGGGGCGCTGACTAGTTCACTTCACGAGCAGTACTTC. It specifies CASSPVQGALTSSLHEQYF.

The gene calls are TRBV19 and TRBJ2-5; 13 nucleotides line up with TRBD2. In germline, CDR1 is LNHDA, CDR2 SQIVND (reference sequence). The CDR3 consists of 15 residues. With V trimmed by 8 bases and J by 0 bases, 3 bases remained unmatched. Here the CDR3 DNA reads TGTGCCAGTTCGACTAGCGGGAGGTACCAAGAGACCCAGTACTTC. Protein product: CASSTSGRYQETQYF.

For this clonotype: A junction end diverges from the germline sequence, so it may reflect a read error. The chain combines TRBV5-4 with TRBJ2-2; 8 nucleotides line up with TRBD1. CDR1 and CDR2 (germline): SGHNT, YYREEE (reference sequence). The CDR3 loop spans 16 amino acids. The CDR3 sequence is CASSWGTGANTVELFF. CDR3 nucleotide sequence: TGTGCCAGCAGCTGGGGGACAGGAGCCAACACCGTGGAGCTGTTTTTT.